A single sample gave rise to the 23 T cell receptor beta chains below, sequenced in a study of response to subunit inactivated influenza vaccine. TCRdb re-derived calls from the RT-PCR reads in MiXCR, one entry per CDR3 protein. Of approximately 730,000 distinct CDR3 sequences listed, approximately 15% were seen once; the top ten hold 6.5% to 8.5%. The sample here was PBMCs from blood, taken roughly 2 weeks before vaccination. All receptors come from a man aged 45 to 65 who received an inactivated influenza vaccine.

This chain uses TRBV27 with TRBJ2-3; D unresolved. The germline V and J ends were trimmed by 6 bases and 1 base, with 17 bases remaining between them. Germline-derived CDR1 and CDR2 are MNHEY and SMNVEV (reference sequence). The CDR3 contains 16 residues. CDR3 bases: TGTGCCAGCAGCCGCCTCGACTTGGCCCGCACAGATACGCAGTATTTT. This sequence encodes CASSRLDLARTDTQYF.

V usage is TRBV3-1 and J usage is TRBJ2-2; 9 bases align to TRBD1. V was pared by 4 bases and J by 6 bases, with 6 bases of the junction left unmatched. Germline assignment: CDR1 LGHDT and CDR2 YNNKEL (reference sequence). This CDR3 is 15 amino acids long. The CDR3 DNA sequence: TGTGCCAGCAGCCCCCGGGACAGGGTCCCCGGGGAGCTGTTTTTT. Translated: CASSPRDRVPGELFF.

V gene TRBV7-9 combines with J gene TRBJ1-1, with D unresolved. V was trimmed by 5 bases and J by 6 bases, leaving 22 bases between them. This CDR3 contains 16 residues. CDR1 SEHNR and CDR2 FQNEAQ come from the germline V gene (reference sequence). The CDR3 protein is CASSLGRVPREAEAFF. Written as DNA, the CDR3 is TGTGCCAGCAGCCTAGGACGGGTACCGAGAGAGGCTGAAGCTTTCTTT.

The genes are TRBV12-3 or TRBV12-4 and TRBJ1-1; 7 nucleotides agree with TRBD1. This CDR3 spans 15 amino acids. After removal of 5 bases from V and 0 bases from J, the junction contained 6 bases not matched to a gene. CDR3 DNA: TGTGCCAGCAGTAAACCGACAGGGATGAACACTGAAGCTTTCTTT. It translates to CASSKPTGMNTEAFF.

This clonotype has ten or more counts. The gene calls are TRBV12-3 or TRBV12-4 and TRBJ2-3, with D perhaps matching TRBD2 (6 bases). Trimming took off 4 bases at V and 5 bases at J, with 13 bases between the two ends. This CDR3 is 14 amino acids long. In nucleotides, the CDR3 is TGTGCCAGCAGTTCTAGCGCGAGGGGAGATACGCAGTATTTT. As protein: CASSSSARGDTQYF.

In its sample, this clonotype was seen many times. The chain carries TRBV5-5 and TRBJ1-5; D might be TRBD1 (5 bases). Looked up from germline, CDR1 is SGHKS and CDR2 is YYEKEE (reference sequence). The CDR3 extends over 14 amino acids. The V gene lost 3 bases and the J gene lost 3 bases, with 10 bases spanning the gap. The CDR3 protein is CASSSRDANQPQHF. The CDR3 DNA follows: TGTGCCAGCAGCTCACGGGACGCCAATCAGCCCCAGCATTTT.

This clonotype was counted between two and nine times. The V call is TRBV29-1, the J call TRBJ1-1, with a weak D call TRBD1 (5 bases). The V end lost 8 bases, the J end lost 1 base, and 11 bases lay between the germline ends. The CDR3 has 12 residues. Germline V gene sequence: CDR1 SQVTM, CDR2 ANQGSEA. CDR3 bases: TGCAGCACACGGGACGGGAACACTGAAGCTTTCTTT. It encodes CSTRDGNTEAFF.

In its sample, this clonotype was seen a few times. The V gene is TRBV4-2, the J gene TRBJ2-3; 10 positions agree with TRBD1. CDR3 length: 17 residues. Trimming removed 4 bases from V and 5 bases from J; junction bases left unmatched: 12. The germline V gene encodes CDR1 LGHNA and CDR2 YNFKEQ. The CDR3 protein is CASSLPLTGGAGDTQYF. The CDR3 nucleotides read TGTGCCAGCAGCCTCCCTTTGACAGGGGGCGCGGGAGATACGCAGTATTTT.

Only a few counts were recorded for this clonotype. The chain recombines TRBV28 with TRBJ2-5, with 8 nucleotides matching TRBD1. CDR3 length: 13 residues. Germline loops: CDR1 MDHEN, CDR2 SYDVKM. After removal of 6 bases from V and 3 bases from J, the junction contained 3 bases not matched to a gene. CDR3 protein: CASRGQGKETQYF. The CDR3, as DNA: TGTGCCAGCAGAGGACAGGGAAAAGAGACCCAGTACTTC.

This clonotype was counted only a few times. The V gene is TRBV7-9, the J gene TRBJ2-5; D is undetermined. This CDR3 is 13 amino acids long. Germline CDR1 is SEHNR and CDR2 is FQNEAQ (reference sequence). V gave up 4 bases and J gave up 3 bases, with 9 bases separating them. The CDR3 protein is CASSSSFEETQYF. CDR3 coding DNA: TGTGCCAGCAGCTCCAGTTTTGAAGAGACCCAGTACTTC.

J is TRBJ1-5 and V is TRBV4-1, with D unclear. Germline V gene data show CDR1 as MGHRA and CDR2 as YSYEKL. The V gene lost 0 bases and the J gene lost 2 bases, with 11 bases spanning the gap. There are 16 residues in the CDR3. CDR3 bases: TGCGCCAGCAGCCAAGAAGACGGGTTGGGCAATCAGCCCCAGCATTTT. It codes for CASSQEDGLGNQPQHF.

This clonotype was recorded at least ten times. The chain carries TRBV18 and TRBJ2-1; D unclear. Germline V gives CDR1 KGHSH, CDR2 LQKENI. The CDR3 extends over 12 amino acids. V was trimmed by 6 bases and J by 1 base, leaving 4 bases between them. For the CDR3, the DNA is TGTGCCAGCTCTCATTCCTACAATGAGCAGTTCTTC. Translated, it gives CASSHSYNEQFF.

This clonotype was seen more than once but under ten times. This chain joins TRBV7-9 and TRBJ1-2, with a tentative D call TRBD1 (5 bases). V was clipped by 5 bases and J by 10 bases, with 29 bases between them. The CDR3 loop spans 17 amino acids. Germline V gives CDR1 SEHNR, CDR2 FQNEAQ (reference sequence). This chain's CDR3 is CASSPFSGRPLELVYTF. The CDR3 nucleotides are TGTGCCAGCAGCCCCTTTTCAGGGCGCCCTTTGGAGCTCGTCTACACCTTC.

The rearrangement uses TRBV28 and TRBJ2-1; no definite D call. The CDR3 spans 12 residues. Trimming cost V 2 bases and J 6 bases, with 5 bases left between them. The V gene's germline CDR1 is MDHEN and CDR2 SYDVKM. The CDR3 loop is CASSLQANEQFF. The CDR3, as DNA: TGTGCCAGCAGTTTACAGGCCAATGAGCAGTTCTTC.

There are a few counts of this clonotype. The V and J genes are TRBV28 and TRBJ1-2; D is unclear. The V gene's germline CDR1 is MDHEN and CDR2 SYDVKM. This CDR3 spans 15 amino acids. V was pared by 3 bases and J by 0 bases, with 11 bases between. This CDR3 reads CASSFGRASNYGYTF. The DNA of the CDR3 is TGTGCCAGCAGTTTTGGCCGAGCCTCTAACTATGGCTACACCTTC.

This clonotype was detected a few times. This sequence joins TRBV6-2 or TRBV6-3 and TRBJ1-5; 9 bases are a match to TRBD1. V lost 5 bases and J lost 5; bases outside the gene matches: 1. The CDR3 is 13 amino acids. Germline CDR1 and CDR2: MNHEY and SVGEGT. The CDR3 sequence is CASSGTGHQPQHF. DNA of the CDR3: TGTGCCAGCAGTGGGACAGGGCATCAGCCCCAGCATTTT.

The V and J genes are TRBV11-1 and TRBJ2-3; 9 bases fit TRBD2. Germline V gives CDR1 SGHAT, CDR2 FQDESV (reference sequence). The ends lost 5 bases at V and 2 bases at J; junction bases unmatched: 11. The CDR3 is made up of 17 amino acids. CDR3 residues: CASSGPQTSGLTDTQYF. The CDR3 region has the DNA TGTGCCAGCAGCGGACCTCAGACTAGCGGCCTCACAGATACGCAGTATTTT.

The chain recombines TRBV12-3 or TRBV12-4 with TRBJ1-1; maybe TRBD1 (5 bases). The CDR3 sequence is 13 residues long. The V end was cut by 6 bases, the J end by 11 bases, with 19 bases between. For the CDR3, the DNA is TGTGCCAGCAGCCCACGAGCTGGGGCCCAGGCTTTCTTT. This translates into CASSPRAGAQAFF.

V is TRBV10-3 and J is TRBJ2-1; 8 bases align to TRBD1. This CDR3 is built from 16 residues. The trim removed 10 bases at V and 7 bases at J, leaving 18 bases unmatched. In germline, CDR1 is ENHRY, CDR2 SYGVKD. CDR3 sequence (DNA): TGTGCCACAAGTCAGGGGGCGAGTAACTTGCAAAATGAGCAGTTCTTC. Its translation is CATSQGASNLQNEQFF.

This clonotype occurred many times. V gene TRBV5-6 combines with J gene TRBJ1-2; TRBD1 aligns across 7 bases. CDR1 and CDR2 (germline): SGHDT, YYEEEE. With 4 bases clipped from V and 10 bases from J, the junction kept 10 bases outside the gene matches. The CDR3 loop spans 13 amino acids. Here the CDR3 reads CASSQAGTDLYTF. CDR3 nucleotide sequence: TGTGCCAGCAGCCAAGCCGGGACAGACCTCTACACCTTC.

The chain links TRBV20-1 to TRBJ1-6; D is unresolved. Trimming shortened V by 2 bases and J by 0 bases, and 8 bases separated the two germline ends. Per germline, CDR1 DFQATT and CDR2 SNEGSKA (reference sequence). The CDR3 spans 15 residues. The CDR3 is CSARLKGSYNSPLHF. CDR3 in DNA: TGCAGTGCTAGACTAAAAGGCTCCTATAATTCACCCCTCCACTTT.

In its sample, this clonotype was seen a few times. J is TRBJ2-2 and V is TRBV9; TRBD2 matches at 8 bases. The CDR3 consists of 15 residues. The V segment lost 1 base and the J segment 7 bases; nucleotides outside the gene matches: 6. Germline V lookup: CDR1 SGDLS, CDR2 YYNGEE. CDR3 DNA: TGTGCCAGCAGCGTATTTGGGCTAGCGGGCGGGGAGCTGTTTTTT. It specifies CASSVFGLAGGELFF.

The gene calls are TRBV18 and TRBJ1-2; D remains unclear. The CDR3 is made up of 16 amino acids. Germline CDR1 and CDR2: KGHSH and LQKENI. V dropped 2 bases and J dropped 2 bases, with 15 bases sitting between them. The DNA for the CDR3 is TGTGCCAGCTCACCAGAGTATAGCGATTCGAACTATGGCTACACCTTC. Translating gives CASSPEYSDSNYGYTF.